This T cell receptor (beta chain) was identified during a study of T-cell reconstitution after alpha-beta-depleted transplantation in children. This sample's TCRbeta library carried unique molecular identifier barcodes. TCRdb recomputed calls from the PCR reads with MiXCR, one row per CDR3 protein. The table includes more than 90,000 distinct CDR3 sequences, roughly 8.8% detected once. CDR1 and CDR2 (germline): SGHRS, YFSETQ. With V trimmed by 0 bases and J by 4 bases, 3 bases remained unmatched. The CDR3 is made up of 15 amino acids. The clonotype was recovered from a human donor who donated a stem cell graft to a child with congenital amegakaryocytic thrombocytopenia. This material consisted of PBMCs from the stem cell graft donor, taken from the stem cell graft. The chain is built from TRBV5-1 and TRBJ1-1, with TRBD1 identical over 10 bases. The CDR3 loop is CASSLGTGGITEAFF. The DNA for the CDR3 is TGCGCCAGCAGCTTGGGGACAGGGGGAATCACTGAAGCTTTCTTT. Full variable domain (remainder filled in from reference TRBV5-1 and TRBJ1-1): KAGVTQTPRYLIKTRGQQVTLSCSPISGHRSVSWYQQTPGQGLQFLFEYFSETQRNKGNFPGRFSGRQFSNSRSEMNVSTLELGDSALYLCASSLGTGGITEAFFGQGTRLTVV.